These 29 T cell receptor beta chains were all obtained from the same sample, sequenced in a study of blood T cells in healthy people across ages. Using a J-beta primer mix together with a sample-barcoded 5' primer, a second PCR was run for roughly 6 to 12 cycles. One entry per CDR3 protein results from TCRdb running MiXCR on the 5' RACE reads. The data show about 1.7 million distinct CDR3 sequences, 25% to 30% seen once. Sequencing input: blood. The source is a woman in her 30s in good health.

The chain links TRBV4-3 to TRBJ1-1, with D uncertain. CDR3 length equals 13 residues. Germline V gene data show CDR1 as LGHNA and CDR2 as YSLEER. Trimming took 5 bases from V and 2 from J, leaving 9 bases between them. CDR3 sequence: CASSGGSNTEAFF. CDR3 coding DNA: TGCGCCAGCAGCGGAGGGTCAAACACTGAAGCTTTCTTT.

The rearrangement joins TRBV4-3 to TRBJ1-2; D unresolved. Germline loops: CDR1 LGHNA, CDR2 YSLEER. The CDR3 has 16 amino acids. Trimming removed 0 bases at V and 5 bases at J, with 16 bases between. The CDR3 DNA reads TGCGCCAGCAGCCAAGATCCGACAAGTCAATATTATGGCTACACCTTC. It is translated as CASSQDPTSQYYGYTF.

In its sample, this clonotype was seen once. The chain employs TRBV14 and TRBJ2-7; 7 bases agree with TRBD2. The J call could be wrong; TRBJ2-5 is a better fit for the DNA end. From germline, CDR1 is SGHDN and CDR2 FVKESK. The CDR3 has 14 residues. CDR3 in amino acids: CASSRRETGETQYF. In nucleotides, the CDR3 is TGTGCCAGCAGCCGGCGGGAGACGGGGGAGACCCAGTACTTC.

With regard to this clonotype: The CDR3 does not end in the conserved phenylalanine or tryptophan, so this is likely a read error. The chain couples TRBV29-1 to TRBJ1-5; 8 nucleotides match TRBD1. J gave up 5 bases and V 4 bases, and 1 base lay outside the gene matches. This CDR3 region has 12 residues. Germline CDR1 and CDR2: SQVTM and ANQGSEA. The CDR3 here is CSVATGDQPQHC. For the CDR3, the DNA is TGCAGCGTTGCGACAGGGGATCAGCCCCAGCATTGT.

The sample holds a few counts of this clonotype. The rearrangement joins TRBV2 to TRBJ2-5; 10 nucleotides line up with TRBD2. V trimming: 4 bases; J trimming: 1 base; junction bases outside the gene matches: 3. CDR1 and CDR2 from the germline V gene are SNHLY and FYNNEI. The CDR3 has 15 amino acids. CDR3 loop: CASSVIAGGQETQYF. The CDR3 nucleotides read TGTGCCAGCAGTGTGATAGCGGGGGGCCAAGAGACCCAGTACTTC.

A remark on this clonotype: It may be a read error: a sequence one base away is much more abundant. This chain uses TRBV12-3 or TRBV12-4 with TRBJ2-5, with TRBD2 matching over 11 bases. This CDR3 has 17 residues. CDR3 residues: CVSSSMTSGDLQETQYF. Here the CDR3 DNA reads TGTGTCAGCAGTTCTATGACTAGCGGGGACCTACAAGAGACCCAGTACTTC.

The chain has TRBV3-1 and TRBJ1-2; 9 bases agree with TRBD1. V shed 0 bases, J shed 3 bases, and the junction held 5 bases outside the gene matches. Germline V lookup: CDR1 LGHDT, CDR2 YNNKEL (reference sequence). The CDR3 is made up of 16 amino acids. Written as DNA, the CDR3 is TGTGCCAGCAGCCAAGATTGGACAGGGGACGACTATGGCTACACCTTC. This gives the protein CASSQDWTGDDYGYTF.

The V and J genes are TRBV20-1 and TRBJ2-7; D perhaps matches TRBD2 (6 bases). The V end was cut by 2 bases, the J end by 4 bases, with 12 bases between. Germline assignment: CDR1 DFQATT and CDR2 SNEGSKA (reference sequence). This CDR3 is built from 13 residues. CDR3 amino acids: CSARKRGKYEQYF. DNA for the CDR3: TGCAGTGCTAGAAAACGGGGGAAATACGAGCAGTACTTC.

The chain couples TRBV7-2 to TRBJ2-3; 9 nucleotides agree with TRBD2. Germline V CDR1 and CDR2: SGHTA, FQGNSA. There are 14 residues in the CDR3. Trimming took 11 bases from V and 2 from J; bases not matched to a gene: 8. Written as DNA, the CDR3 is TGTGCCTCTACCCGCGGGGGGGCCACAGATACGCAGTATTTT. It is translated as CASTRGGATDTQYF.

In its sample, this clonotype was seen a few times. J is TRBJ2-5 and V is TRBV24-1, with D possibly matching TRBD2 (6 bases). The CDR3 contains 13 residues. Germline values: CDR1 KGHDR, CDR2 SFDVKD. With 10 bases removed from V and 11 bases from J, the gap between germline ends came to 22 bases. CDR3 coding DNA: TGTGCCACGCGAGGGGAGGTAGTCGATGAGCAGTACTTC. It translates to CATRGEVVDEQYF.

In regard to this clonotype: One junction end does not reproduce the germline sequence, and a read error may be involved. V gene TRBV5-3 combines with J gene TRBJ2-1; 11 nucleotides line up with TRBD2. TRBV5-3 is classed as an ORF, of uncertain function. CDR3 length: 18 amino acids. DNA for the CDR3: TGTGCCAGAAGCCGTCCTAGCGGGAGGTTGCGGTCCTGCAATGAGCAGTTCTTC. Translating gives CARSRPSGRLRSCNEQFF.

V usage is TRBV27 and J usage is TRBJ2-1; no clear D. Germline V lookup: CDR1 MNHEY, CDR2 SMNVEV (reference sequence). This CDR3 contains 16 residues. The V gene lost 8 bases and the J gene lost 0 bases, with 17 bases spanning the gap. The CDR3 spells CASCLSISSSYNEQFF. The CDR3 DNA sequence: TGTGCCAGCTGCCTCTCCATATCGAGCTCCTACAATGAGCAGTTCTTC.

This clonotype was counted a few times. This chain links TRBV20-1 with TRBJ2-3; 9 bases are a match to TRBD2. The V gene's germline CDR1 is DFQATT and CDR2 SNEGSKA (reference sequence). There are 16 residues in the CDR3. CDR3 sequence: CSCWGAGGPRADTQYF. Here the CDR3 DNA reads TGCAGCTGTTGGGGAGCGGGAGGCCCGAGGGCAGATACGCAGTATTTT.

A remark on this clonotype: It may be a read error: a sequence one base away is much more abundant. The V gene is TRBV7-9, the J gene TRBJ1-2; D is possibly TRBD1 (6 bases). Germline-derived CDR1 and CDR2 are SEHNR and FQNEAQ (reference sequence). There are 15 residues in the CDR3. The CDR3 DNA sequence: TGTGCCAGCAGCTTAAGCGGCAGGGGCAGCTATGGCCACACCTTC. Protein product: CASSLSGRGSYGHTF. Full variable domain (missing parts from reference TRBV7-9 and TRBJ1-2): DTGVSQNPRHKITKRGQNVTFRCDPISEHNRLYWYRQTLGQGPEFLTYFQNEAQLEKSRLLSDRFSAERPKGSFSTLEIQRTEQGDSAMYLCASSLSGRGSYGHTFGSGTRLTVV.

This clonotype was seen repeatedly, ten times or more. The chain links TRBV7-2 to TRBJ2-4, with D perhaps matching TRBD2 (6 bases). The CDR3 contains 17 residues. The germline V and J ends were trimmed by 1 base and 1 base, with 14 bases remaining between them. In germline, CDR1 is SGHTA, CDR2 FQGNSA. The CDR3 sequence is CASSLDVAGLAKNIQYF. In DNA form, the CDR3 reads TGTGCCAGCAGCTTAGATGTTGCGGGGTTGGCCAAAAACATTCAGTACTTC.

The CDR3 protein is CASSWTSGPVPFF. For the CDR3, the DNA is TGTGCCAGCAGCTGGACTAGCGGACCTGTCCCGTTCTTC. This chain joins TRBV5-6 and TRBJ2-1, with 10 bases matching TRBD2. J lost 15 bases, V lost 3 bases, and 9 bases had no gene match. Per the germline V gene, CDR1 is SGHDT and CDR2 is YYEEEE. The CDR3 runs to 13 residues. The full variable domain, completed using reference TRBV5-6 and TRBJ2-1, is DAGVTQSPTHLIKTRGQQVTLRCSPKSGHDTVSWYQQALGQGPQFIFQYYEEEERQRGNFPDRFSGHQFPNYSSELNVNALLLGDSALYLCASSWTSGPVPFFGPGTRLTVL.

This clonotype was seen many times. The chain has TRBV5-6 and TRBJ2-5; D uncertain. Trimming stripped 4 bases from V and 5 bases from J, with 9 bases between. The CDR3 has 12 amino acids. Germline V lookup: CDR1 SGHDT, CDR2 YYEEEE. CDR3 in amino acids: CASSKIGETQYF. The CDR3 DNA follows: TGTGCCAGCAGCAAAATAGGCGAGACCCAGTACTTC. Using reference TRBV5-6 and TRBJ2-5 for the parts outside the CDR3, the full variable domain is DAGVTQSPTHLIKTRGQQVTLRCSPKSGHDTVSWYQQALGQGPQFIFQYYEEEERQRGNFPDRFSGHQFPNYSSELNVNALLLGDSALYLCASSKIGETQYFGPGTRLLVL.

The J gene is TRBJ2-2, the V gene TRBV28, with D perhaps given as TRBD1 or TRBD2 (5 bases each). The length of the CDR3 is 15 residues. CDR1 MDHEN and CDR2 SYDVKM come from the germline V gene. Trimming removed 5 bases at V and 1 base at J, with 11 bases between. The CDR3 loop reads CASSHGTLNTGELFF. In nucleotides, the CDR3 is TGTGCCAGCAGTCATGGGACCTTGAACACCGGGGAGCTGTTTTTT.

V is TRBV6-6 and J is TRBJ2-7; TRBD2 might be the D (5 bases). The CDR3 covers 13 residues. The V end was cut by 6 bases, the J end by 3 bases, with 12 bases between. Germline CDR1 is MNHNY and CDR2 is SVGAGI (reference sequence). The CDR3 region is CASSLWTFYEQYF. The CDR3 DNA reads TGTGCCAGCAGCCTCTGGACTTTCTACGAGCAGTACTTC.

The chain links TRBV7-2 to TRBJ1-1; D perhaps matches TRBD1 (6 bases). Germline V lookup: CDR1 SGHTA, CDR2 FQGNSA. The CDR3 contains 11 residues. Between the trimmed V and J ends, which lost 4 bases and 10 bases, there was a span of 10 bases. The CDR3 nucleotides are TGTGCCAGCAGCTCAGGGGTAGTAGCTTTCTTT. Protein product: CASSSGVVAFF.

This clonotype has only a few counts. This chain links TRBV20-1 with TRBJ2-1; D remains ambiguous. Between the trimmed V and J ends, which lost 3 bases and 3 bases, there was a span of 18 bases. The CDR3 runs to 16 residues. Germline V gives CDR1 DFQATT, CDR2 SNEGSKA (reference sequence). The CDR3 protein is CSARRLGAGIYNEQFF. The CDR3 bases are TGCAGTGCTAGGAGGTTGGGTGCAGGAATCTACAATGAGCAGTTCTTC.

This clonotype was observed a few times. This chain connects TRBV4-2 to TRBJ2-1; D gene uncertain. In germline, CDR1 is LGHNA, CDR2 YNFKEQ. The CDR3 extends over 16 amino acids. Deletions cut 0 bases from V and 10 bases from J, with 19 bases between. CDR3 loop: CASSQDPSRVVGEQFF. As DNA, the CDR3 is TGTGCCAGCAGCCAAGACCCCAGTCGGGTAGTAGGGGAGCAGTTCTTC.

This chain joins TRBV6-6 and TRBJ1-1; tentatively, D is TRBD1 (6 bases). Germline V gene lookup returns CDR1 MNHNY and CDR2 SVGAGI (reference sequence). V was pared by 8 bases and J by 4 bases, with 17 bases between. The CDR3 length is 14 residues. The CDR3 DNA is TGTGCCAGCCTCTCGCCGGGGGGCTTCACTGAAGCTTTCTTT. It codes for CASLSPGGFTEAFF.

The chain employs TRBV30 and TRBJ2-4; weak D call: TRBD2 (5 bases). V lost 0 bases, J lost 1 base, and 10 bases lay in between. CDR1 and CDR2 from the germline V gene are GTSNPN and SVGIG (reference sequence). The length of the CDR3 is 15 residues. The CDR3 sequence is CAWSVGGLAKNIQYF. The CDR3 nucleotides are TGTGCCTGGAGTGTAGGCGGGCTTGCCAAAAACATTCAGTACTTC. Based on the CDR3 plus reference TRBV30 and TRBJ2-4, the full variable domain is SQTIHQWPATLVQPVGSPLSLECTVEGTSNPNLYWYRQAAGRGLQLLFYSVGIGQISSEVPQNLSASRPQDRQFILSSKKLLLSDSGFYLCAWSVGGLAKNIQYFGAGTRLSVL.

There are many counts of this clonotype. The V and J genes are TRBV7-2 and TRBJ2-1; 10 bases match TRBD2. Germline V gene lookup returns CDR1 SGHTA and CDR2 FQGNSA. This CDR3 comprises 15 residues. V lost 1 base to trimming and J lost 7 bases; unmatched junction nucleotides: 4. The CDR3 bases are TGTGCCAGCAGCTTAGAGGTAGCGGGGGGTAATGAGCAGTTCTTC. Protein: CASSLEVAGGNEQFF.

This clonotype was detected a few times. A read error may account for a junction end that differs from germline. The CDR3 reads CTSNSGQGHEQYF. In nucleotides, the CDR3 is TGCACCAGCAACTCCGGACAGGGCCACGAGCAGTACTTC. The chain is built from TRBV5-1 and TRBJ2-7, with TRBD1 matching over 8 bases. CDR1 is SGHRS, CDR2 YFSETQ, per germline. This CDR3 has 13 amino acids. Complete variable domain (other parts from reference TRBV5-1 and TRBJ2-7): KAGVTQTPRYLIKTRGQQVTLSCSPISGHRSVSWYQQTPGQGLQFLFEYFSETQRNKGNFPGRFSGRQFSNSRSEMNVSTLELGDSALYLCTSNSGQGHEQYFGPGTRLTVT.

V is TRBV7-2 and J is TRBJ1-1; D remains ambiguous. Germline CDR1 is SGHTA and CDR2 is FQGNSA. This CDR3 contains 14 residues. Trimming stripped 7 bases from V and 5 bases from J, with 17 bases between. The CDR3 DNA reads TGTGCCAGCAACTTGCGGGGAGGGAGAACTGAAGCTTTCTTT. Residues: CASNLRGGRTEAFF.

This clonotype has just a few counts. The chain combines TRBV4-1 with TRBJ2-5; 10 nucleotides agree with TRBD2. This CDR3 has 15 amino acids. Trimming took 4 bases from V and 5 from J; bases not matched to a gene: 7. Germline CDR1 and CDR2: MGHRA and YSYEKL. The CDR3 spells CASSLGTSVDETQYF. For the CDR3, the DNA is TGCGCCAGCAGCCTCGGGACTAGCGTCGATGAGACCCAGTACTTC.

Ten or more counts support this clonotype. No DNA is shown, since the ends of the CDR3 on it are uncertain; the CDR3 is the one TCRdb lists. CDR3 sequence reads: CASSKVGTGTRLETQYF. J is TRBJ2-5 and V is TRBV21-1; TRBD1, the table's D call, was not compared with the DNA. TRBV21-1 is a known pseudogene. The CDR3 is 17 residues long, counting both termini.